Presented here are 2 T cell receptor beta chains from one specimen sequenced in a study of human T cells and chemical hapten exposure. TCRdb analysed the RACE reads with MiXCR anew, one entry per CDR3 protein. The table shows roughly 50,000 distinct CDR3 sequences, with approximately 11% occurring only once. Documented time point: patch test 1, 2 weeks after DPC sensitization. Treatment noted: therapeutic diphenylcyclopropenone sensitization with weekly scalp DPC. From whole blood left unfractionated, total RNA was extracted. Sequencing was performed on whole blood, taken in connection with sensitization to the hapten diphenylcyclopropenone (DPC). The source of these receptors is a woman aged 40 to 50 with alopecia areata. Some clones in this sample may be carry-over from other donors' samples.

The V call is TRBV10-3, the J call TRBJ2-5, with 7 bases that match TRBD2. J lost 2 bases, V lost 10 bases, and 4 bases had no gene match. The CDR3 length is 12 residues. Germline V CDR1 and CDR2: ENHRY, SYGVKD. The CDR3 sequence is CATRSGQETQYF. The CDR3 DNA follows: TGTGCCACCCGTAGCGGGCAAGAGACCCAGTACTTC.

This clonotype has ten or more counts. The DNA of the CDR3 is TGTGCCAGCAGCCCCCGACCTAGGGTCAATGAGCAGTTCTTC. It encodes CASSPRPRVNEQFF. This rearrangement joins TRBV14 to TRBJ2-1, with no clear D. The CDR3 totals 14 residues. Germline-derived CDR1 and CDR2 are SGHDN and FVKESK. Trimming cost V 4 bases and J 6 bases, with 13 bases left between them.